This T cell receptor beta chain was profiled in a study of blood T cell repertoires in COVID-19. As for the study in general: From the United States, Italy and Spain came samples of acute and convalescent COVID-19. PBMCs, B-cell-depleted T cells, or T cells provided the cDNA or gDNA that made up the material.

The V gene's germline CDR1 is DFQATT and CDR2 SNEGSKA (reference sequence). Trimming shortened V by 3 bases and J by 4 bases, and 6 bases separated the two germline ends. This CDR3 has 11 residues. This clone was found once. Original processing methods: From reference gene primer amplification, estimates of nucleated cell counts were derived. Only in-frame clones appear in the TCRdb table, and some are missing; sequencing was by immunoSEQ multiplex PCR. That table gives V, J and clone size, and the DNA gave D and trimming. The sample holds 150,000 to 200,000 clones, around four fifths seen once. The rearrangement uses TRBV20-1 and TRBJ1-1; no definite D call. This clonotype originated in an elderly woman with acute or convalescent COVID-19. Material for sequencing was peripheral blood. CDR3 in amino acids: CSASQATEAFF. The CDR3 DNA reads as TGCAGTGCTAGCCAAGCCACTGAAGCTTTCTTT.